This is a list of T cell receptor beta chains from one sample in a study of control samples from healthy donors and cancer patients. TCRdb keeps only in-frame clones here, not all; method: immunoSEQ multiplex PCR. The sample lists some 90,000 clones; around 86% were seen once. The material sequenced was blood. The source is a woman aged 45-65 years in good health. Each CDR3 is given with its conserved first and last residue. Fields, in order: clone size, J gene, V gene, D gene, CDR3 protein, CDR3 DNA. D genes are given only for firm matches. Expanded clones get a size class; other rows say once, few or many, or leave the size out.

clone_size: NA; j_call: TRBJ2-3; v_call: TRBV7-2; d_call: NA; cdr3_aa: CASSPQWVKDTQYF; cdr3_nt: TGTGCCAGCAGCCCTCAGTGGGTTAAAGATACGCAGTATTTT
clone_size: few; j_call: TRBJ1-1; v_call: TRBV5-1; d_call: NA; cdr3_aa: CASSLAGEAFF; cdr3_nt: TGCGCCAGCAGCTTGGCCGGTGAAGCTTTCTTT
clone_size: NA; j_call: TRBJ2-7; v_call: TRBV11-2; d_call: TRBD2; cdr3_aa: CASGGTKSSYEQYF; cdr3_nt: TGTGCCAGCGGAGGGACTAAGAGCTCCTACGAGCAGTACTTC
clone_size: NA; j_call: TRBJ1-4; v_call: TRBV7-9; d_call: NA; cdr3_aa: CASSPQGLGELFF; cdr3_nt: TGTGCCAGCAGCCCGCAGGGACTCGGGGAACTGTTTTTT
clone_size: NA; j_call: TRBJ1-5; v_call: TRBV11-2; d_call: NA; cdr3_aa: CASSSNTVGPQHF; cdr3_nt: TGTGCCAGCAGCTCCAATACTGTCGGGCCCCAGCATTTT
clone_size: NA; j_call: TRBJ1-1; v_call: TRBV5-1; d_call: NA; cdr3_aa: CASSLGTLNTEAFF; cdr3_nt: TGCGCCAGCAGCTTGGGGACACTAAACACTGAAGCTTTCTTT
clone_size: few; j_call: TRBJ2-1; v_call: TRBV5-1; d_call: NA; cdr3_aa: CASSLALRGLEQFF; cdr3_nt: TGCGCCAGCAGCTTGGCCTTAAGAGGCCTCGAGCAGTTCTTC
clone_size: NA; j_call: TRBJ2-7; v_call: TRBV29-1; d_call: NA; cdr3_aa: CSAERAYEQYF; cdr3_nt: TGCAGCGCCGAGCGGGCATACGAGCAGTACTTC
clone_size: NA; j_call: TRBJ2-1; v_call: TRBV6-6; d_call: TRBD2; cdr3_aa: CASSYPGLVVNEQFF; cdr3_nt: TGTGCCAGCAGTTACCCCGGACTAGTCGTTAATGAGCAGTTCTTC
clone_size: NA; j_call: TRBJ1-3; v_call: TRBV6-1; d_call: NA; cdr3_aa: CASSEGTGEGNTIYF; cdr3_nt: TGTGCCAGCAGTGAAGGGACCGGGGAAGGAAACACCATATATTTT
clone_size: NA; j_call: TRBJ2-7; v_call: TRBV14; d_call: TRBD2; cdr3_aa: CASGRSGRALSEQYF; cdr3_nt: TGTGCCAGCGGCCGTAGCGGGAGGGCCCTCTCCGAGCAGTACTTC
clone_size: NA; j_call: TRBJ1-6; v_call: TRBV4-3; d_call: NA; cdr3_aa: CASSSNSPLHF; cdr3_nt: TGCGCCAGCAGCTCCAATTCACCCCTCCACTTT
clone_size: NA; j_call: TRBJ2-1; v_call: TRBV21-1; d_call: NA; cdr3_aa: CACHHQGYNEQFF; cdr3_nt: TGTGCCTGCCACCATCAGGGGTACAATGAGCAGTTCTTC
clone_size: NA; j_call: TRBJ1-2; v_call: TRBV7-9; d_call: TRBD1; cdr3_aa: CASSHPGQGFWHGYTF; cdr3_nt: TGTGCCAGCAGCCACCCGGGACAGGGTTTCTGGCATGGCTACACCTTC
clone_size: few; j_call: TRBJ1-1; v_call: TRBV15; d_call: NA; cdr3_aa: CATSRRTGEAFF; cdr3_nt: TGTGCCACCAGCAGACGTACAGGGGAAGCTTTCTTT